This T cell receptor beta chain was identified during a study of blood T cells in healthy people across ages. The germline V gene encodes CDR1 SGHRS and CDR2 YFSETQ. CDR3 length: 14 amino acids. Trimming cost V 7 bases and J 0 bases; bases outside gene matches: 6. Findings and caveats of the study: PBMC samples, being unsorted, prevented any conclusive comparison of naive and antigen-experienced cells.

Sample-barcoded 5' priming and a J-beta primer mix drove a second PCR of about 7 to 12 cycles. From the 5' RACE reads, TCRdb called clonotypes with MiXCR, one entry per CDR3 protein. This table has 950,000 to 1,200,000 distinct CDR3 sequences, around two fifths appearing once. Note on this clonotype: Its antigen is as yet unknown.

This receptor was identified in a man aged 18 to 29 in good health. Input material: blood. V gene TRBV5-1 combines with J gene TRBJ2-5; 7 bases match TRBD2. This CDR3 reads CASAPGGHQETQYF. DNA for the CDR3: TGCGCCAGCGCGCCGGGGGGTCACCAAGAGACCCAGTACTTC.